One T cell receptor beta chain is described in this entry. The target antigen is unknown. The data originate from a study of tumor-infiltrating lymphocytes in localized non-small cell lung cancer. Study at large: Some samples were collected after neoadjuvant chemotherapy; smokers, never-smokers and several histologies were included.

CDR3 length: 14 residues. Germline V gene sequence: CDR1 PRHDT, CDR2 FYEKMQ (reference sequence). The ends were cut back, 1 base at V and 6 bases at J, with 10 bases in the middle. Assay: immunoSEQ multiplex PCR; the TCRdb copy retains only in-frame clones and omits some. The data hold several thousand clones, with just under 85% observed a single time. Study-level findings and limits: Available tissue quantity limited TCR sequencing to a patient subset. TCRbeta sequencing showed higher T cell infiltration in tumors than uninvolved lung.

This sequence originates from a human donor with non-small cell lung cancer. Sequences were obtained from uninvolved lung tissue not adjacent to the tumor. The rearrangement uses TRBV13 and TRBJ2-1, with a possible D match to TRBD2 (5 bases). The CDR3 protein is CASSLESSINEQFF. CDR3 coding DNA: TGTGCCAGCAGCTTAGAGTCTAGCATCAATGAGCAGTTCTTC.